The present entry profiles one T cell receptor (beta chain) with its context. Its antigen is undetermined. Unmatched junction bases numbered 7, after V lost 0 bases and J lost 6 bases. The germline V gene has CDR1 LGHNA and CDR2 YSLEER. CDR3 length equals 17 residues. The data stem from a study of T-cell memory formation after mild COVID-19. The wider study: There were largely donor-specific TCR clusters.

Study findings and constraints: For second-wave clones that peaked at day 37, SARS-CoV-2 specificity went unverified. The appearance of some responding clones in pre-infection memory suggested that cross-reactive memory joined.

TCRdb processed the 5' RACE reads anew with MiXCR; each CDR3 protein has one entry. The data show hundreds of thousands of distinct CDR3 sequences, approximately 18% seen once. Sequenced: PBMCs or a T cell subset sorted from them (not recorded which). This sequence joins TRBV4-3 and TRBJ2-1; 11 nucleotides align to TRBD2. This clonotype originated in an adult woman who had mild COVID-19 (a few samples of this study predate the infection). Cell type and time point are not known. As DNA, the CDR3 is TGCGCCAGCAGCCAAGAAGGAACCCTAGCGGGAGGCAATGAGCAGTTCTTC. Its protein product is CASSQEGTLAGGNEQFF.